Listed below are T cell receptor beta chains from one sample, sequenced in a study of blood T cell repertoires in COVID-19. The protocol was immunoSEQ multiplex PCR, while the TCRdb copy is restricted to in-frame clones and leaves out a portion. This sample has a few hundred thousand clones, with around nine tenths found just once. The material sequenced was PBMCs or T cells enriched from blood (not recorded which). These receptors were obtained from a woman aged 45-65 years who had recovered from COVID-19. Both conserved end residues are part of each CDR3. D genes are given only for firm matches. A clone size is listed for some rows: how often the clone was seen (once, few, many), or a class if it is expanded.

TRBV2	.	TRBJ2-2	.	TGTGCCAGCAGTGGGGCAGGGGCGGGTGTCGGGGAGCTGTTTTTT	CASSGAGAGVGELFF
TRBV9	.	TRBJ1-2	.	TGTGCCAGCAGCATACTAGGCTCGGCAGACAATCTCTATGGCTACACCTTC	CASSILGSADNLYGYTF
TRBV27	.	TRBJ2-3	TRBD2	TGTGCCAGCAGTCCACCAAGACTAGCGGGGACTCCCCAGTATTTT	CASSPPRLAGTPQYF
TRBV28	.	TRBJ2-1	TRBD2	TGTGCCAGCAGTATGGGACTAGCGGGAGGGTACAATGAGCAGTTCTTC	CASSMGLAGGYNEQFF
TRBV7-6	.	TRBJ2-1	.	TGTGCCAGCAGCCTAGTGTCGGGACAATCATACTCCTACAATGAGCAGTTCTTC	CASSLVSGQSYSYNEQFF
TRBV7-9	once	TRBJ1-2	.	TGTGCCAGCAGCTTAGCGGAGGGGGGGGCCTATGGCTACACCTTC	CASSLAEGGAYGYTF
TRBV28	.	TRBJ2-5	.	TGTGCCAGCAGCCATTTCAGCGAAATCCAAGAGACCCAGTACTTC	CASSHFSEIQETQYF
TRBV3-1/TRBV3-2	.	TRBJ1-3	.	TGTGCCAGCAGCCCGACAGGAGCTGGAAACACCATATATTTT	CASSPTGAGNTIYF
TRBV5-4	.	TRBJ2-5	TRBD2	TGTGCCAGCAGCTCCGAGAGCGGGAAAGAGACCCAGTACTTC	CASSSESGKETQYF
TRBV10-1	.	TRBJ1-1	.	TGCGCCAGCAGCCAAGACAGGCAGGGGACAAAGAACACTGAAGCTTTCTTT	CASSQDRQGTKNTEAFF
TRBV7-9	.	TRBJ2-3	.	TGTGCCAGCAGCTCGACACCGCCTAGCACAGATACGCAGTATTTT	CASSSTPPSTDTQYF
TRBV4-3	.	TRBJ2-3	.	TGCGCCAGCAGCCAAAATGCGGGACTCCAAAGGCATACGCAGTATTTT	CASSQNAGLQRHTQYF
TRBV24-1	.	TRBJ2-5	.	TGTGCCACCAGTGATATTGGGTTCAGGGACAACGTGTACCAAGAGACCCAGTACTTC	CATSDIGFRDNVYQETQYF
TRBV19	.	TRBJ2-5	.	TGTGCCAGTAGCGCCGGGACAAAAGGGGGTGAGACCCAGTACTTC	CASSAGTKGGETQYF
TRBV19	.	TRBJ1-4	.	TGTGCCAGTAGTATAGGACGGGCTAATGAAAAACTGTTTTTT	CASSIGRANEKLFF
TRBV6-6	.	TRBJ1-6	.	TGTGCCAGCACCGGGAGGAGCGCCTCGAATTCACCCCTCCACTTT	CASTGRSASNSPLHF
TRBV11-3	few	TRBJ2-1	TRBD2	TGTGCCAGCAGCTCGGGTAGCGGGAGGGCAGGCAATGAGCAGTTCTTC	CASSSGSGRAGNEQFF
TRBV2	.	TRBJ1-5	.	TGTGCCAGCAGCGCTTACAATGGGGGCAGCAGCTCCAGTTTCAATCAGCCCCAGCATTTT	CASSAYNGGSSSSFNQPQHF
TRBV6-2/TRBV6-3	.	TRBJ1-2	.	TGTGCCAGCAGTTACGGGCCAGGGTATGGCTACACCTTC	CASSYGPGYGYTF
TRBV5-1	.	TRBJ1-3	.	TGCGCCAGCAGCTACCTCCGTGGGGGCGCTGGAAACACCATATATTTT	CASSYLRGGAGNTIYF
TRBV2	.	TRBJ1-2	TRBD1	TGTGCCAGCAGCGGTAGGGACAGGGGGTATGGCTACACCTTC	CASSGRDRGYGYTF
TRBV29-1	.	TRBJ2-5	TRBD1	TGCAGCGTTGCCTTCGGACAGGCAGAAGCGACCCAGTACTTC	CSVAFGQAEATQYF
TRBV7-3	.	TRBJ2-3	TRBD2	TGTGCCAGCAGCTTAAGCCTAGCGGGAGATACGCAGTATTTT	CASSLSLAGDTQYF
TRBV5-1	.	TRBJ1-6	.	TGCGCCAGCCGGACAGACTATAATTCACCCCTCCACTTT	CASRTDYNSPLHF
TRBV3-1/TRBV3-2	.	TRBJ2-7	.	TGTGCCAGCAGCCAAGATCCCAGCAAACTATCCTACGAGCAGTACTTC	CASSQDPSKLSYEQYF
TRBV24-1	.	TRBJ2-1	TRBD1	TGTGCCACCAGTGATAGATCGGGACAGGGACTTAGCTCCTACAATGAGCAGTTCTTC	CATSDRSGQGLSSYNEQFF
TRBV6-1	.	TRBJ1-3	.	TGTGCCAGCAGTGAAGGTGAAATTGTAGACACCATATATTTT	CASSEGEIVDTIYF
TRBV7-2	.	TRBJ2-7	.	TGTGCCAGCAGCCCAAGCGGGTCCAGCTACGAGCAGTACTTC	CASSPSGSSYEQYF
TRBV30	few	TRBJ1-4	TRBD1	TGTGCCTGGAGCAAGACAGGGGGCGAAAAACTGTTTTTT	CAWSKTGGEKLFF
TRBV20-1	.	TRBJ2-5	.	TGCAGTGCTAGTCGCTGGGCGAGAGAGACCCAGTACTTC	CSASRWARETQYF
TRBV7-6	.	TRBJ2-7	TRBD2	TGTGCCAGCAGCCGGACTAGCGGGAGTTACGAGCAGTACTTC	CASSRTSGSYEQYF
TRBV6-1	.	TRBJ1-2	.	TGTGCCAGCAGTGAACTATCGACAGAAAAGGGTGGCTACACCTTC	CASSELSTEKGGYTF
TRBV20-1	.	TRBJ2-1	TRBD1	TGCAGTGCTAGTCTGGGGACAGGGAATGAGCAGTTCTTC	CSASLGTGNEQFF
TRBV18	few	TRBJ2-1	.	TGTGCCAGCTCACCGGCGGGCGATGAGCAGTTCTTC	CASSPAGDEQFF
TRBV27	.	TRBJ2-1	TRBD2	TGTGCCAGCAGCGAACTAGCGAGTAATGAGCAGTTCTTC	CASSELASNEQFF
TRBV30	.	TRBJ2-1	TRBD1	TGTGCCTGGACGGCAGGGGGCGATGAGCAGTTCTTC	CAWTAGGDEQFF
TRBV6-5	.	TRBJ1-2	.	TGTGCCAGCAGTACAGGACCCTATGGCTACACCTTC	CASSTGPYGYTF
TRBV5-1	few	TRBJ2-2	.	TGCGCCAGCAGCTTGGGGCCAGCGAACACCGGGGAGCTGTTTTTT	CASSLGPANTGELFF
TRBV18	.	TRBJ2-2	.	TGTGCCAGCTCACCACCACTAGCGAACACCGGGGAGCTGTTTTTT	CASSPPLANTGELFF